The rows below give T cell receptor beta chains drawn from one sample of a study of T cells in Graves' hyperthyroidism and ophthalmopathy. TCRdb re-called the multiplex PCR reads through MiXCR, storing one row per CDR3 protein. In the table there are about 250,000 distinct CDR3 sequences, more than 20% of which are singletons. Sequenced sample: blood. Every receptor here comes from a woman between 40 and 50 years old with Graves' ophthalmopathy. The CDR3 runs from the conserved cysteine through the conserved F or W. A D gene is named only where the DNA matches it firmly. Not every row has a clone size; where given, it reads once, few, many or a size class.

many,.,TRBV5-1,TRBJ1-6,TGCGCCAGCAGCTTCACAGTGAATTCACCCCTCCACTTT,CASSFTVNSPLHF
many,.,TRBV19,TRBJ2-7,TGTGCCGCAGGGCATTGGGGCAATTCCTACGAGCAGTACTTC,CAAGHWGNSYEQYF
many,.,TRBV10-1,TRBJ1-2,TGCGCCAGTGGGTTAACAGCGCGGTTCTATGGCTACACCTTC,CASGLTARFYGYTF
.,TRBD2,TRBV6-1,TRBJ2-5,TGTGCCAGCAGTGAAGCCAGAAACGCGGGACTAGCGGGAGAGACCCAGTACTTC,CASSEARNAGLAGETQYF
.,TRBD1,TRBV10-3,TRBJ1-3,TGTGCCATCAGTGTGTCAGGGGGAGAAGGAAACACCATATATTTT,CAISVSGGEGNTIYF
many,TRBD1,TRBV24-1,TRBJ2-5,TGTGCCACCCCTCGGGACAGCAGTCAAGAGACCCAGTACTTC,CATPRDSSQETQYF
.,.,TRBV6-1,TRBJ1-2,TGTGCCAGCAGTGAAGCAAGTGGCTACACCTTC,CASSEASGYTF
many,.,TRBV2,TRBJ2-2,TGTGCCAGCTCAGGAGGAACCGGGGAGCTGTTTTTT,CASSGGTGELFF
.,.,TRBV6-1,TRBJ1-5,TGTGCCAGCAGTGACACAGGGAATCAGCCCCAGCATTTT,CASSDTGNQPQHF
many,.,TRBV4-2,TRBJ2-7,TGTGCCAGCAGCCAAGAGCCAACAACGGGGCGGGCCTCCTACGAGCAGTACTTC,CASSQEPTTGRASYEQYF
.,.,TRBV20-1,TRBJ1-1,TGCAGTGCTAGAGATCGGAGGATTTCCACTGAAGCTTTCTTT,CSARDRRISTEAFF
many,.,TRBV30,TRBJ2-2,TGTGCCTGGGGCGGACAGATCACCGGGGAGCTGTTTTTT,CAWGGQITGELFF
many,.,TRBV6-5,TRBJ2-7,TGTGCCAGCAGTTATAAGCGGCCCTCCGAGCAGTACTTC,CASSYKRPSEQYF
many,.,TRBV2,TRBJ2-7,TGTGCCAGCGGACCAGATGGGATGGCTTACGAGCAGTACTTC,CASGPDGMAYEQYF
many,TRBD2,TRBV6-5,TRBJ2-7,TGTGCCAGCAGTTACTCGAAATTAGCGGGAGGGCAGTACTTC,CASSYSKLAGGQYF
many,.,TRBV2,TRBJ1-1,TGTGCCAGCAGAGTGACAGCGAACACTGAAGCTTTCTTT,CASRVTANTEAFF
.,TRBD1,TRBV28,TRBJ2-7,TGTGCCAGCAGCCCAGGGGGTGCGACTTCCTACGAGCAGTACTTC,CASSPGGATSYEQYF
many,TRBD2,TRBV2,TRBJ2-7,TGTGCCAGCGGGGGACAGCGGGAGGGGCAGTACTTC,CASGGQREGQYF
.,.,TRBV18,TRBJ1-1,TGTGCCAGCTCACGTAAGGGGGACACTGAAGCTTTCTTT,CASSRKGDTEAFF
.,TRBD2,TRBV6-1,TRBJ2-7,TGTGCCAGCATTCCAAGCGGGAATCGGTACGAGCAGTACTTC,CASIPSGNRYEQYF
many,.,TRBV19,TRBJ1-5,TGTGCCAGTAGTATAGATTGGAGACAGGATCAGCCCCAGCATTTT,CASSIDWRQDQPQHF
many,.,TRBV6-5,TRBJ2-5,TGTGCCAGCAGTTATGTAGGAGGGATGGAGACCCAGTACTTC,CASSYVGGMETQYF
.,.,TRBV15,TRBJ2-5,TGTGCCACCAGCAGAAACTTTCAAGAGACCCAGTACTTC,CATSRNFQETQYF
many,.,TRBV6-5,TRBJ2-5,TGTGCCAGCAGTTCGACCCCCGGGACAAGGAAGGAGACCCAGTACTTC,CASSSTPGTRKETQYF
many,.,TRBV5-1,TRBJ1-1,TGCGCCAGCAGCTTGGGGGCCACTGAAGCTTTCTTT,CASSLGATEAFF
.,.,TRBV6-1,TRBJ1-1,TGTGCCAGCAGTCCCCGACAGGTCCGGACTGAAGCTTTCTTT,CASSPRQVRTEAFF
many,TRBD1,TRBV2,TRBJ1-1,TGTGCCAGCAGCGTGATCGGACAGGGTTGGACTGAAGCTTTCTTT,CASSVIGQGWTEAFF
many,TRBD1,TRBV5-1,TRBJ1-1,TGCGCCAGCAGCCCGGGCTTGGGACAGGGACCTGAAGCTTTCTTT,CASSPGLGQGPEAFF
many,.,TRBV28,TRBJ2-7,TGTGCCAGCACCATAGGGGAGGTCTACGAGCAGTACTTC,CASTIGEVYEQYF
.,.,TRBV12-3/TRBV12-4,TRBJ2-7,TGTGCCAGCAGACCCCTGGGGGAGAACTACGAGCAGTACTTC,CASRPLGENYEQYF
many,TRBD2,TRBV28,TRBJ2-7,TGTGCCAGCAGTTTGCGACTAGCGGTTCGCTACGAGCAGTACTTC,CASSLRLAVRYEQYF
many,.,TRBV20-1,TRBJ1-1,TGCAGTGCTAGAGCGGGGACCACTGTGAACACTGAAGCTTTCTTT,CSARAGTTVNTEAFF
.,.,TRBV12-3/TRBV12-4,TRBJ2-1,TGTGCCAGCAGTTCATACCTCAATGAGCAGTTCTTC,CASSSYLNEQFF
many,TRBD1,TRBV11-2,TRBJ1-5,TGTGCCAGCAGCCCTCACTCGACAGGGAATAGCAATCAGCCCCAGCATTTT,CASSPHSTGNSNQPQHF
many,TRBD1,TRBV27,TRBJ2-7,TGTGCCAGCAGTTTATGGACAGGGCAAGACGAGCAGTACTTC,CASSLWTGQDEQYF
.,.,TRBV2,TRBJ2-7,TGTGCCAGCAGTGACCTACTAGGCTACGAGCAGTACTTC,CASSDLLGYEQYF
many,.,TRBV18,TRBJ1-1,TGTGCCAGCTCACTCAGGGAAGGACACACTGAAGCTTTCTTT,CASSLREGHTEAFF
many,TRBD2,TRBV6-5,TRBJ2-7,TGTGCCAGCAGTTACGAGGTAGCGGGGTCCTACGAGCAGTACTTC,CASSYEVAGSYEQYF
many,TRBD2,TRBV29-1,TRBJ2-3,TGCAGCGTTGTGGCGGGAGCAAGCACAGATACGCAGTATTTT,CSVVAGASTDTQYF
few,TRBD2,TRBV6-1,TRBJ2-2,TGTGCCAGCACGGGAGTAGCGGGAGAAAGGGAGCTGTTTTTT,CASTGVAGERELFF
many,.,TRBV30,TRBJ1-2,TGTGCCTGGAGTCGGCAGGGAGGCTATGGCTACACCTTC,CAWSRQGGYGYTF
many,.,TRBV6-5,TRBJ2-2,TGTGCCAGCAGAAGGGGACAAGGGGAGCTGTTTTTT,CASRRGQGELFF
many,.,TRBV5-6,TRBJ1-2,TGTGCCAGCAGCTTGTTTGAATTCGACGGCCTTGGGTATGGCTACACCTTC,CASSLFEFDGLGYGYTF
many,.,TRBV4-2,TRBJ2-5,TGTGCCAGCAGCCAAGGGTCGGGAGACCTGGTCGGCGGGACCCAGTACTTC,CASSQGSGDLVGGTQYF
many,TRBD1,TRBV6-5,TRBJ1-5,TGTGCCAGCAGGGTTTTTCTACAGGGGTCGAATCAGCCCCAGCATTTT,CASRVFLQGSNQPQHF
many,.,TRBV14,TRBJ1-2,TGTGCCAGCAGCCAACAGGGGTACGGCTACACCTTC,CASSQQGYGYTF
many,TRBD1,TRBV5-1,TRBJ2-5,TGCGCCAGCAGCCCCGGGACAGGGAGGCAAGAGACCCAGTACTTC,CASSPGTGRQETQYF
many,.,TRBV12-3/TRBV12-4,TRBJ2-2,TGTGCCAGCAGTTTATTTGGACCCCCGAACACCGGGGAGCTGTTTTTT,CASSLFGPPNTGELFF
many,.,TRBV19,TRBJ1-1,TGTGCCAGTAGCCCTACCAGTGGGGGCCCTGAAGCTTTCTTT,CASSPTSGGPEAFF
.,.,TRBV6-5,TRBJ2-7,TGTGCCAGCAGTTACGGGCAGGACTCCTACGAGCAGTACTTC,CASSYGQDSYEQYF
.,TRBD2,TRBV25-1,TRBJ2-5,TGTGCCTTGTGGAAACTAGCGGGAGAACAAGAGACCCAGTACTTC,CALWKLAGEQETQYF
many,.,TRBV6-5,TRBJ1-1,TGTGCCAGCCGAAGGAAAATGAACACTGAAGCTTTCTTT,CASRRKMNTEAFF